These 5 T cell receptor beta chains were sequenced from one sample in a study of radiotherapy plus CTLA-4 blockade in lung cancer. Sequenced by immunoSEQ multiplex PCR; TCRdb stores in-frame clones only, minus some. The sample yields approximately 40,000 clones, over 60% seen once. Sequencing was performed on peripheral blood, taken from a patient treated with radiotherapy plus ipilimumab. These receptors all come from a human donor with non-small cell lung cancer who had stable disease on radiotherapy plus ipilimumab.

This chain connects TRBV10-3 to TRBJ1-3, with 8 bases fitting TRBD1. With V trimmed by 7 bases and J by 0 bases, 5 bases remained unmatched. The CDR3 consists of 15 residues. In germline, CDR1 is ENHRY, CDR2 SYGVKD. CDR3 sequence reads: CAITRTGSSGNTIYF. The CDR3 nucleotides are TGTGCCATCACTAGGACAGGGAGCTCTGGAAACACCATATATTTT.

The chain combines TRBV6-6 with TRBJ2-1, with TRBD1 matching 7 bases. CDR3 length: 13 amino acids. CDR1 and CDR2 from the germline V gene are MNHNY and SVGAGI (reference sequence). V lost 9 bases and J lost 8; bases outside the gene matches: 10. CDR3 in DNA: TGTGCCAGTCGACAGGGTTTTTGGCATGAGCAGTTCTTC. It encodes CASRQGFWHEQFF.

This clone was seen more than once but under ten times. The chain is built from TRBV19 and TRBJ2-4; D is unclear. Germline values: CDR1 LNHDA, CDR2 SQIVND (reference sequence). Trimming removed 3 bases at V and 10 bases at J, with 16 bases between. This CDR3 comprises 14 residues. CDR3 sequence reads: CASSISPQRRIQYF. The CDR3, as DNA: TGTGCCAGTAGTATCTCCCCGCAAAGGCGGATTCAGTACTTC.

In its sample, this clone was seen many times. This chain connects TRBV30 to TRBJ1-1, with a possible D match to TRBD1 (5 bases). Germline V gene lookup returns CDR1 GTSNPN and CDR2 SVGIG (reference sequence). V was shortened by 3 bases and J by 0 bases, with 8 bases between the two germline ends. The CDR3 is made up of 13 amino acids. The CDR3 spells CAWRQGLNTEAFF. The CDR3 DNA is TGTGCCTGGAGGCAGGGATTGAACACTGAAGCTTTCTTT.

V is TRBV28 and J is TRBJ1-4; 7 bases line up with TRBD1. After removal of 5 bases from V and 8 bases from J, the junction contained 8 bases not matched to a gene. The germline V gene encodes CDR1 MDHEN and CDR2 SYDVKM. This CDR3 has 14 residues. This CDR3 is CASSPQGGREKLFF. DNA of the CDR3: TGTGCCAGCAGTCCCCAGGGGGGACGGGAAAAACTGTTTTTT.